These 21 T cell receptor beta chains were all obtained from the same sample, sequenced in a study of blood T cell repertoires in COVID-19. TCRdb keeps only in-frame clones here, not all; method: immunoSEQ multiplex PCR. This sample has roughly 120,000 clones, with roughly 80% found just once. Source material: peripheral blood. These TCRs come from a human donor in a cohort sampled during active COVID-19.

This clone came up a few times. The chain uses TRBV4-1 and TRBJ1-5; 7 bases match TRBD1. V lost 0 bases, J lost 1 base, and 3 bases stayed unmatched. Germline loops: CDR1 MGHRA, CDR2 YSYEKL. The CDR3 extends over 16 amino acids. CDR3 region: CASSQEAGGSNQPQHF. CDR3 nucleotides: TGCGCCAGCAGCCAAGAGGCAGGGGGGAGCAATCAGCCCCAGCATTTT.

The V gene is TRBV28, the J gene TRBJ1-5; possible D gene TRBD1, 6 bases. The CDR3 length is 13 residues. V was trimmed by 4 bases and J by 2 bases, leaving 6 bases between them. The germline gives CDR1 MDHEN, CDR2 SYDVKM. CDR3 nucleotide sequence: TGTGCCAGCAGTTCAGGGGGCAATCAGCCCCAGCATTTT. Translation gives CASSSGGNQPQHF. The complete variable domain, with remaining parts taken from reference TRBV28 and TRBJ1-5, reads DVKVTQSSRYLVKRTGEKVFLECVQDMDHENMFWYRQDPGLGLRLIYFSYDVKMKEKGDIPEGYSVSREKKERFSLILESASTNQTSMYLCASSSGGNQPQHFGDGTRLSIL.

The J gene is TRBJ2-5, the V gene TRBV5-1; 7 positions match TRBD1. The germline CDR1 and CDR2 sequences are SGHRS and YFSETQ. The CDR3 is 17 residues long. The V gene end was trimmed by 0 bases and the J gene end by 1 base; junction bases not matched to a gene: 9. The CDR3, as DNA: TGCGCCAGCAGCTTGGGGAGAGGGGGCATATCCCAAGAGACCCAGTACTTC. It is translated as CASSLGRGGISQETQYF.

The CDR3 DNA reads TGTGCCAGCAGCCGCGACAGGGGAGGGCACGAGCAGTACTTC. This sequence encodes CASSRDRGGHEQYF. V usage is TRBV3-1 (or the pseudogene TRBV3-2) and J usage is TRBJ2-7; possible D gene TRBD1, 8 bases. Trimming removed 4 bases from V and 5 bases from J, with 15 bases in between. The CDR3 has 14 residues. Germline V lookup: CDR1 LGHDT, CDR2 YNNKEL (reference sequence).

The table lists this clone with a count of one. This rearrangement joins TRBV7-2 to TRBJ2-1; 10 bases line up with TRBD2. This CDR3 is built from 15 residues. Losses at the gene ends were 1 base for V and 8 bases for J; bases not matched to a gene: 5. The germline gives CDR1 SGHTA, CDR2 FQGNSA. The CDR3 coding sequence is TGTGCCAGCAGCTTAGATCCTAGCGGGGGTTATGAGCAGTTCTTC. This encodes CASSLDPSGGYEQFF.

This sequence joins TRBV28 and TRBJ2-7, with 8 bases lining up with TRBD2. Trimming at V came to 8 bases and at J to 1 base, leaving 7 bases not matched to a gene. Germline CDR1 is MDHEN and CDR2 is SYDVKM. The CDR3 totals 14 residues. CDR3 sequence: CASSRGGLSYEQYF. CDR3 sequence (DNA): TGTGCCAGCTCTCGGGGGGGTTTATCCTACGAGCAGTACTTC. The full variable domain, its missing parts supplied by reference TRBV28 and TRBJ2-7, is DVKVTQSSRYLVKRTGEKVFLECVQDMDHENMFWYRQDPGLGLRLIYFSYDVKMKEKGDIPEGYSVSREKKERFSLILESASTNQTSMYLCASSRGGLSYEQYFGPGTRLTVT.

This clone was recorded only once. The chain combines TRBV18 with TRBJ1-1, with D possibly TRBD1 on 5 matching bases. CDR1 is KGHSH and CDR2 is LQKENI in the germline V gene. V dropped 2 bases and J dropped 1 base, with 8 bases sitting between them. The CDR3 consists of 14 residues. The CDR3 loop reads CASSPTDRNTEAFF. Here the CDR3 DNA reads TGTGCCAGCTCACCAACCGACAGGAACACTGAAGCTTTCTTT. Full variable domain (remainder filled in from reference TRBV18 and TRBJ1-1): NAGVMQNPRHLVRRRGQEARLRCSPMKGHSHVYWYRQLPEEGLKFMVYLQKENIIDESGMPKERFSAEFPKEGPSILRIQQVVRGDSAAYFCASSPTDRNTEAFFGQGTRLTVV.

This chain joins TRBV6-1 and TRBJ1-2, with 8 bases fitting TRBD1. The CDR3 extends over 14 amino acids. CDR1 MNHNS and CDR2 SASEGT come from the germline V gene. The junction had 5 bases not matched to a gene; V was cut back by 6 bases and J by 2 bases. The CDR3 region has the DNA TGTGCCAGCAGCCGACGGGACAGGAACTATGGCTACACCTTC. Translation: CASSRRDRNYGYTF.

The V gene is TRBV6-6, the J gene TRBJ2-3; D gene uncertain. The V end lost 0 bases, the J end lost 4 bases, and 5 bases lay between the germline ends. This CDR3 region has 13 residues. CDR1 and CDR2 from the germline V gene are MNHNY and SVGAGI (reference sequence). CDR3 region: CASSYSPADTQYF. In DNA form, the CDR3 reads TGTGCCAGCAGTTACTCACCGGCAGATACGCAGTATTTT.

This rearrangement joins TRBV11-2 to TRBJ2-5, with 10 nucleotides matching TRBD2. After removal of 4 bases from V and 5 bases from J, the junction contained 7 bases not matched to a gene. CDR3 length equals 15 residues. CDR1 SGHAT and CDR2 FQNNGV come from the germline V gene. The CDR3 spells CASSSLAGGRETQYF. CDR3 nucleotides: TGTGCCAGCAGCTCCTTAGCGGGGGGAAGGGAGACCCAGTACTTC. Using reference TRBV11-2 and TRBJ2-5 for the parts outside the CDR3, the full variable domain is EAGVAQSPRYKIIEKRQSVAFWCNPISGHATLYWYQQILGQGPKLLIQFQNNGVVDDSQLPKDRFSAERLKGVDSTLKIQPAKLEDSAVYLCASSSLAGGRETQYFGPGTRLLVL.

As concerns this clone: Relative to the germline gene, one junction end is altered; a read error may explain this. The gene calls are TRBV3-1 (or the pseudogene TRBV3-2) and TRBJ2-5; 7 bases align to TRBD1. CDR3 length: 15 amino acids. Per the germline V gene, CDR1 is LGHDT and CDR2 is YNNKEL (reference sequence). CDR3 amino acids: CASSQATGVREAQYF. DNA of the CDR3: TGTGCCAGCAGCCAAGCCACAGGGGTAAGAGAGGCCCAGTACTTC.

The rearrangement links TRBV2 to TRBJ2-7; D unclear. Germline values: CDR1 SNHLY, CDR2 FYNNEI. Between the trimmed V and J ends, which lost 6 bases and 5 bases, there was a span of 11 bases. The CDR3 contains 12 residues. The CDR3 region has the DNA TGTGCCAGCAGCCGACTCTGGGACGAGCAGTACTTC. It is translated as CASSRLWDEQYF.

The chain couples TRBV5-4 to TRBJ2-5; 11 bases fit TRBD2. Per the germline V gene, CDR1 is SGHNT and CDR2 is YYREEE (reference sequence). This CDR3 contains 16 residues. Trimming at V came to 0 bases and at J to 4 bases, leaving 5 bases not matched to a gene. CDR3 sequence (DNA): TGTGCCAGCAGCTTGGGTAGCGGGGGGGCGGCAGAGACCCAGTACTTC. Translated, it gives CASSLGSGGAAETQYF.

V is TRBV9 and J is TRBJ1-1, with D maybe TRBD1 (6 bases). V gave up 3 bases and J gave up 4 bases, with 16 bases separating them. There are 15 residues in the CDR3. The germline gives CDR1 SGDLS, CDR2 YYNGEE. CDR3 DNA: TGTGCCAGCAGCGGACGAACAGGGTTGGGCACTGAAGCTTTCTTT. It yields the protein CASSGRTGLGTEAFF.

The rearrangement links TRBV11-3 to TRBJ2-5, with D maybe TRBD2 (5 bases). The CDR3 covers 15 residues. Trimming stripped 1 base from V and 2 bases from J, with 11 bases between. The germline V gene encodes CDR1 SGHNT and CDR2 YENEEA. CDR3 protein: CASSLGGREQETQYF. CDR3 coding DNA: TGTGCCAGCAGCTTAGGGGGTCGGGAACAAGAGACCCAGTACTTC.

The chain combines TRBV7-6 with TRBJ1-1, with 8 bases matching TRBD1. With 3 bases clipped from V and 1 base from J, the junction kept 1 base outside the gene matches. This CDR3 comprises 14 residues. From germline, CDR1 is SGHVS and CDR2 FNYEAQ. This CDR3 reads CASSLTGANTEAFF. The CDR3 DNA follows: TGTGCCAGCAGCTTGACAGGGGCGAACACTGAAGCTTTCTTT.

The chain carries TRBV6-6 and TRBJ1-2; 10 bases agree with TRBD1. Per the germline V gene, CDR1 is MNHNY and CDR2 is SVGAGI (reference sequence). The CDR3 spans 15 residues. After removal of 5 bases from V and 4 bases from J, the junction contained 7 bases not matched to a gene. The CDR3 DNA follows: TGTGCCAGCAGTGCTAGACAGGGGGCAGGCTATGGCTACACCTTC. The encoded protein is CASSARQGAGYGYTF.

The chain employs TRBV4-3 and TRBJ2-2; 8 nucleotides agree with TRBD2. This CDR3 spans 16 amino acids. V was pared by 1 base and J by 5 bases, with 6 bases of the junction left unmatched. CDR1 and CDR2 (germline): LGHNA, YSLEER. CDR3 DNA sequence: TGCGCCAGCAGCCAAGTCCCTAGCGGGTTGACCGGGGAGCTGTTTTTT. It translates to CASSQVPSGLTGELFF.

The chain recombines TRBV5-1 with TRBJ2-6; D remains ambiguous. V lost 5 bases and J lost 2, with 5 bases in between. In germline, CDR1 is SGHRS, CDR2 YFSETQ. The CDR3 runs to 13 residues. CDR3 loop: CASSYAGANVLTF. CDR3 nucleotides: TGCGCCAGCAGTTATGCTGGGGCCAACGTCCTGACTTTC.

The V call is TRBV25-1, the J call TRBJ2-5; D is uncertain. Germline CDR1 reads MGHDK; CDR2 reads SYGVNS. This CDR3 spans 15 amino acids. The V and J ends lost 3 bases and 0 bases respectively, with 11 bases between them. CDR3 protein: CASSDEKLYQETQYF. For the CDR3, the DNA is TGTGCCAGCAGTGATGAAAAGCTTTACCAAGAGACCCAGTACTTC.

The chain links TRBV5-1 to TRBJ2-4; possible D gene TRBD2, 6 bases. V was clipped by 2 bases and J by 15 bases, with 21 bases between them. CDR1 is SGHRS and CDR2 is YFSETQ in the germline V gene. The CDR3 covers 14 residues. The CDR3 coding sequence is TGCGCCAGCAGCTTCGGGCAGGGAGGTCCCATTTGGTACTTC. It codes for CASSFGQGGPIWYF.